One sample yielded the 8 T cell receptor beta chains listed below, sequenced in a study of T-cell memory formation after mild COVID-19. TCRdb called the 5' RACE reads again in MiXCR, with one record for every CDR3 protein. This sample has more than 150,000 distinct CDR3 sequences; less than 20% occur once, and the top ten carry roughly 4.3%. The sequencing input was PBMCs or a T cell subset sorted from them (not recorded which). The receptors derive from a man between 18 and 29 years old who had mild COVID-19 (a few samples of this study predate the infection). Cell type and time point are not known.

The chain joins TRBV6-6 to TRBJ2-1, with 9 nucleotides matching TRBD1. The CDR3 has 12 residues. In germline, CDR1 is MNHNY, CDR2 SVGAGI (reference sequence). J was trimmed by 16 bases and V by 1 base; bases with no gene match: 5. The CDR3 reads CASSYWGTGLFF. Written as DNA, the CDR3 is TGTGCCAGCAGTTACTGGGGGACAGGGTTATTCTTC.

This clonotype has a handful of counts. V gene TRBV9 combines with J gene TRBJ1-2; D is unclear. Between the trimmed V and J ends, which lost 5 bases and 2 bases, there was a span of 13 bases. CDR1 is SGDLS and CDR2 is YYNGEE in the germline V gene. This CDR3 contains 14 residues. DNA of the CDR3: TGTGCCAGCAGAGCCCTCGGCGGGAACTATGGCTACACCTTC. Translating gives CASRALGGNYGYTF.

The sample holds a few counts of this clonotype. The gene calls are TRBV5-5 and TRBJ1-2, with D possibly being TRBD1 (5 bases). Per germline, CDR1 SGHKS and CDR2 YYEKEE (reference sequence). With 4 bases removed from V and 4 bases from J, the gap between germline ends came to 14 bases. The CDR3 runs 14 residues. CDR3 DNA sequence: TGTGCCAGCAGCCGCCCCGGGACGGTCTATGGCTACACCTTC. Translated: CASSRPGTVYGYTF. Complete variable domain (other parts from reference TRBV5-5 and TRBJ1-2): DAGVTQSPTHLIKTRGQQVTLRCSPISGHKSVSWYQQVLGQGPQFIFQYYEKEERGRGNFPDRFSARQFPNYSSELNVNALLLGDSALYLCASSRPGTVYGYTFGSGTRLTVV.

The CDR3 sequence: CASSSDRGSDEQFF. The CDR3 nucleotides read TGCGCCAGCAGCTCGGACAGGGGGAGCGATGAGCAGTTCTTC. The chain is built from TRBV5-1 and TRBJ2-1; TRBD1 matches 10 bases. Germline loops: CDR1 SGHRS, CDR2 YFSETQ. This CDR3 has 14 amino acids. The V segment lost 3 bases and the J segment 8 bases; nucleotides outside the gene matches: 5.

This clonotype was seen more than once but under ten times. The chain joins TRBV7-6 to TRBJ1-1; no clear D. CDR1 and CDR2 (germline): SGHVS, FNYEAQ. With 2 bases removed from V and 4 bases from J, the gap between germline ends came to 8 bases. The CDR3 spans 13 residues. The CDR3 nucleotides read TGTGCCAGCAGCTTACAACGAGGCACTGAAGCTTTCTTT. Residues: CASSLQRGTEAFF.

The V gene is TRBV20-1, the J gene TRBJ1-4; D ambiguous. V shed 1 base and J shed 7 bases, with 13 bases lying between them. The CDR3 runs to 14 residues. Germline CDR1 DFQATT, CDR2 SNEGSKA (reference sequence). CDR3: CSARGWKGGEKLFF. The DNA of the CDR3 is TGCAGTGCTAGAGGGTGGAAGGGCGGTGAAAAACTGTTTTTT.

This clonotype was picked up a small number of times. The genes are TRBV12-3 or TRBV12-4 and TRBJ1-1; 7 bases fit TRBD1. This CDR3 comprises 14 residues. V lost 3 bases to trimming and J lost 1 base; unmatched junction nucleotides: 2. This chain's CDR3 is CASSFEGANTEAFF. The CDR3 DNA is TGTGCCAGCAGTTTTGAGGGGGCGAACACTGAAGCTTTCTTT.

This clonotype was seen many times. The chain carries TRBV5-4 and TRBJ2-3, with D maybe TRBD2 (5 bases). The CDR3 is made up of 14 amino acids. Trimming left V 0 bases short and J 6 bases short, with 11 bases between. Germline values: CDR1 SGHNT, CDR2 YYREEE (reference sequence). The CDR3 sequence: CASSLVTGRDTQYF. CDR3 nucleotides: TGTGCCAGCAGCTTGGTTACGGGAAGGGATACGCAGTATTTT. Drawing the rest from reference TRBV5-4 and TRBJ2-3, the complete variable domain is ETGVTQSPTHLIKTRGQQVTLRCSSQSGHNTVSWYQQALGQGPQFIFQYYREEENGRGNFPPRFSGLQFPNYSSELNVNALELDDSALYLCASSLVTGRDTQYFGPGTRLTVL.